The rows below give T cell receptor beta chains drawn from one sample of a study of control samples from healthy donors and cancer patients. Measured with immunoSEQ multiplex PCR; TCRdb has only the in-frame clones, and not every one. The sample includes fewer than 200,000 clones, approximately 95% seen only once; the top ten take more than 1.2%. The material sequenced was blood. These receptors were taken from a man between 18 and 29 years old in good health. Each CDR3 is given with its conserved first and last residue. D genes are given only for firm matches. Only some rows state a clone size, as once, few, many or a class for expanded clones.

>TRBJ1-2|TRBV15|.|.
CATSRDSTGWRYTF
TGTGCCACCAGCAGAGATAGTACAGGGTGGAGGTACACCTTC
>TRBJ2-1|TRBV28|.|.
CASSSLLTVYNEQFF
TGTGCCAGCAGTTCCCTCCTGACAGTCTACAATGAGCAGTTCTTC
>TRBJ2-4|TRBV2|once|.
CASTDLGGLGNIQYF
TGTGCCAGCACCGATCTAGGAGGACTCGGAAACATTCAGTACTTC
>TRBJ2-5|TRBV24-1|.|TRBD2
CATSSGGETQYF
TGTGCCACCAGTTCGGGGGGAGAGACCCAGTACTTC
>TRBJ1-4|TRBV7-9|.|.
CASSPSIGGTNEKLFF
TGTGCCAGCAGCCCATCCATTGGGGGGACAAATGAAAAACTGTTTTTT
>TRBJ2-3|TRBV2|once|.
CASSSGGPDTQYF
TGTGCCAGCAGCTCGGGGGGCCCGGATACGCAGTATTTT
>TRBJ1-2|TRBV7-3|.|TRBD1
CASSSGQGNGYTF
TGTGCCAGCAGCTCAGGACAGGGGAATGGCTACACCTTC
>TRBJ1-3|TRBV10-3|.|.
CAIGTFAGNTIYF
TGTGCCATCGGGACGTTTGCTGGAAACACCATATATTTT
>TRBJ2-1|TRBV6-5|.|.
CASRQPGLNEQFF
TGTGCCAGCAGACAGCCGGGTTTGAATGAGCAGTTCTTC
>TRBJ1-1|TRBV28|.|TRBD1
CATGGRTTTEAFF
TGTGCCACAGGGGGAAGGACAACCACTGAAGCTTTCTTT
>TRBJ1-4|TRBV11-2|.|TRBD1
CASSPDRGLNEKLFF
TGTGCCAGCAGCCCCGACAGGGGCCTTAATGAAAAACTGTTTTTT
>TRBJ1-1|TRBV19|.|.
CASSIRGEMNTEAFF
TGTGCCAGTAGTATTAGAGGGGAGATGAACACTGAAGCTTTCTTT
>TRBJ2-7|TRBV2|.|.
CASSLQGHGNEQYF
TGTGCCAGCAGTCTCCAAGGACATGGAAACGAGCAGTACTTC
>TRBJ2-2|TRBV30|.|.
CAWSTNFSGELFF
TGTGCCTGGAGTACCAATTTTAGCGGGGAGCTGTTTTTT
>TRBJ2-7|TRBV30|.|.
CAWSVGYRNEQYF
TGTGCCTGGAGTGTAGGCTACAGGAACGAGCAGTACTTC
>TRBJ2-1|TRBV7-2|.|.
CASSEWGSYNEQFF
TGTGCCAGCAGCGAATGGGGCTCCTACAATGAGCAGTTCTTC
>TRBJ1-2|TRBV6-1|.|TRBD1
CASSELDRDPPGYGYTF
TGTGCCAGCAGTGAATTGGACAGGGATCCCCCCGGCTATGGCTACACCTTC
>TRBJ1-5|TRBV2|few|.
CASSEEGLGNQPQHF
TGTGCCAGCAGTGAAGAGGGCCTGGGCAATCAGCCCCAGCATTTT
>TRBJ2-3|TRBV9|.|.
CASSPPSTDTQYF
TGTGCCAGCAGTCCCCCGAGCACAGATACGCAGTATTTT
>TRBJ1-2|TRBV19|.|.
CASSSSPVAYGYTF
TGTGCCAGTAGTTCTAGCCCGGTAGCCTATGGCTACACCTTC
>TRBJ2-7|TRBV7-2|.|TRBD2
CASRPSGGALEQYF
TGTGCCAGCAGACCAAGCGGGGGGGCGTTAGAGCAGTACTTC
>TRBJ2-2|TRBV3-1/TRBV3-2|.|TRBD2
CASSQASGGGPNTGELFF
TGTGCCAGCAGCCAGGCTAGCGGGGGGGGACCGAACACCGGGGAGCTGTTTTTT
>TRBJ2-5|TRBV29-1|.|.
CSSGDRETQYF
TGCAGCTCCGGGGATCGGGAGACCCAGTACTTC
>TRBJ2-2|TRBV3-1/TRBV3-2|.|TRBD2
CASELASGGAGELFF
TGTGCCAGTGAACTGGCTAGCGGGGGGGCCGGGGAGCTGTTTTTT
>TRBJ1-4|TRBV5-1|.|.
CASSLEPGVGTNEKLFF
TGCGCCAGCAGCTTGGAGCCCGGGGTTGGAACTAATGAAAAACTGTTTTTT
>TRBJ1-5|TRBV10-3|.|.
CAISESKALSNQPQHF
TGTGCCATCAGTGAGTCAAAAGCCTTGAGCAATCAGCCCCAGCATTTT
>TRBJ1-1|TRBV6-1|.|.
CASSDGGTGNTEAFF
TGTGCCAGCAGTGACGGCGGGACGGGGAACACTGAAGCTTTCTTT